Listed below are T cell receptor beta chains from one sample, sequenced in a study of graft-versus-host responses after intestinal transplantation. Clones were sequenced by immunoSEQ multiplex PCR, and TCRdb holds only the in-frame ones, with some missing. The top ten hold 1.4% of the sample, which has approximately 100,000 clones, about 83% seen once. The material was PBMCs, obtained 255 days after intestinal transplant. Receptors originate from a human patient who received an intestinal transplant, so some T cells may come from the graft donor. CDR3s include the opening cysteine and the closing phenylalanine or tryptophan. Fields, in order: V gene, D gene, J gene, clone size, CDR3 DNA, CDR3 protein. The D gene is left open where the match is weak. Where a row states a size, it is once, few, many or the class of an expanded clone; other rows omit it.

TRBV4-2,TRBD1,TRBJ2-5,-,TGTGCCAGCAGCCAGCTAGACTCCGGGACAGGGGAAGAGACCCAGTACTTC,CASSQLDSGTGEETQYF
TRBV5-1,-,TRBJ1-1,-,TGCGCCAGCAGCTTGTTGCAGGGGAACACTGAAGCTTTCTTT,CASSLLQGNTEAFF
TRBV28,-,TRBJ1-2,-,TGTGCCAGCAGTTTAGGAGGGAGAGCCCCCGGGATCTTCTATGGCTACACCTTC,CASSLGGRAPGIFYGYTF
TRBV6-5,TRBD1,TRBJ2-2,-,TGTGCCAGCAGTTACGTTCCGGGACAGGGGTCCGGGGAGCTGTTTTTT,CASSYVPGQGSGELFF
TRBV27,-,TRBJ2-7,-,TGTGCCAGCAGTTTATGTCCCTCCCCCGCGACCTACGAGCAGTACTTC,CASSLCPSPATYEQYF
TRBV7-9,-,TRBJ1-1,-,TGTGCCAGCAGCTTAACGGGGTACACTGAAGCTTTCTTT,CASSLTGYTEAFF
TRBV21-1,-,TRBJ1-1,-,TGTGCCAGCAGCAAAAAGAAGGGGTGGACTGAAGCTTTCTTT,CASSKKKGWTEAFF
TRBV5-5,-,TRBJ2-6,-,TGTGCCAGTTTAGGGATGGCTGGGGCCAACGTCCTGACTTTC,CASLGMAGANVLTF
TRBV6-1,TRBD1,TRBJ1-5,-,TGTGCCAGCAGTAACAGGGGGCAAAGCAATCAGCCCCAGCATTTT,CASSNRGQSNQPQHF
TRBV19,-,TRBJ2-1,-,TGTGCCAGTAGTATAGTTCGGGGCGGTGAGCAGTTCTTC,CASSIVRGGEQFF
TRBV5-1,-,TRBJ2-5,-,TGCGCCAGCAGCTTCGATAGGCAGTCCCAGTACTTC,CASSFDRQSQYF
TRBV7-9,TRBD1,TRBJ1-2,-,TGTGCCAGCAGCCCCGGACAGGGGATCACCTATGGCTACACCTTC,CASSPGQGITYGYTF
TRBV6-6,-,TRBJ1-5,-,TGTGCCAGCAGTTGGGACAATCAGCCCCAGCATTTT,CASSWDNQPQHF
TRBV5-6,TRBD2,TRBJ2-7,-,TGTGCCAGCAGCTTAGGAGCGGGAGCCTACGAGCAGTACTTC,CASSLGAGAYEQYF
TRBV19,-,TRBJ2-1,-,TGTGCCAGTAGTGTGTCTATGAGCTCCTACAATGAGCAGTTCTTC,CASSVSMSSYNEQFF
TRBV15,-,TRBJ2-5,-,TGTGCCACCAGCAGAGGAACCTCCCAAGAGACCCAGTACTTC,CATSRGTSQETQYF
TRBV7-2,TRBD1,TRBJ1-2,few,TGTGCCAGCAACTTGGACAGGGCGACCTTAAAGGGCTACACCTTC,CASNLDRATLKGYTF
TRBV10-3,-,TRBJ2-3,-,TGTGCCATCAGTGACCATGATACGCAGTATTTT,CAISDHDTQYF
TRBV19,TRBD1,TRBJ2-5,-,TGTGCCAGTAGGCCTGGGGACAGGGGGCAAGAGACCCAGTACTTC,CASRPGDRGQETQYF
TRBV7-9,TRBD1,TRBJ1-5,-,TGTGCCAGCAGTTCGGGACAGCCTAATCAGCCCCAGCATTTT,CASSSGQPNQPQHF
TRBV19,-,TRBJ1-5,-,TGTGCCAGTAAGGATCCTAGCGAGGGCAATCAGCCCCAGCATTTT,CASKDPSEGNQPQHF
TRBV2,-,TRBJ2-2,-,TGTGCCAGCAGTGACCCCACGGGGGCCCCCGGGGAGCTGTTTTTT,CASSDPTGAPGELFF
TRBV5-6,TRBD1,TRBJ1-4,-,TGTGCCAGCAGCTTGGGACAGGGAGGTGAAAAACTGTTTTTT,CASSLGQGGEKLFF
TRBV4-1,-,TRBJ1-1,-,TGCGCCAGCAGCCAAGTTGCGGGGGCAGCCAGGGGAGAAGCTTTCTTT,CASSQVAGAARGEAFF
TRBV29-1,-,TRBJ2-7,-,TGCAGCGTGGGACCCTCAGCCCCCTACGAGCAGTACTTC,CSVGPSAPYEQYF
TRBV7-2,-,TRBJ1-4,-,TGTGCCAGCAGCTCAAGTGGGGGGCGAGGTGAAAAACTGTTTTTT,CASSSSGGRGEKLFF
TRBV10-3,-,TRBJ2-1,few,TGTGCCATCAGTGAGTCGTTGGGATCGGGCTACAATGAGCAGTTCTTC,CAISESLGSGYNEQFF
TRBV5-1,TRBD1,TRBJ2-2,-,TGCGCCAGCAGGGGACAGGTGAACACCGGGGAGCTGTTTTTT,CASRGQVNTGELFF
TRBV19,TRBD2,TRBJ2-1,-,TGTGCCAGTAGTATAGATTCTGGGGGACTAGCGGGACTAACCTACAATGAGCAGTTCTTC,CASSIDSGGLAGLTYNEQFF
TRBV19,TRBD2,TRBJ2-1,-,TGTGCCAGTAGTATCGGGGGGGCTAGCAATGAGCAGTTCTTC,CASSIGGASNEQFF
TRBV4-1,-,TRBJ1-1,-,TGCGCCAGCAGCCAAGTCTTACTAGCCGCTGAAGCTTTCTTT,CASSQVLLAAEAFF
TRBV7-6,TRBD2,TRBJ2-1,-,TGTGCCAGCAGCCAAGGACTAGCGGGGGACCCCTACAATGAGCAGTTCTTC,CASSQGLAGDPYNEQFF
TRBV5-1,TRBD2,TRBJ2-3,-,TGCGCCAGCAGCTTTGTCGGCGCTAGCGGGGGGGCCTCGACAGATACGCAGTATTTT,CASSFVGASGGASTDTQYF
TRBV7-8,-,TRBJ1-2,-,TGTGCCAGCAGCTCATTGGTGGGGGTATTGGGCTATGGCTACACCTTC,CASSSLVGVLGYGYTF
TRBV14,TRBD2,TRBJ2-3,-,TGTGCCAGCAGCCAAGATGGCGGGAGGTGGGAAGATACGCAGTATTTT,CASSQDGGRWEDTQYF
TRBV15,-,TRBJ2-2,-,TGTGCCACCAGCTTGGTAGGGGGGGGCCACACCTCGACTGCCGGGGAGCTGTTTTTT,CATSLVGGGHTSTAGELFF
TRBV2,TRBD1,TRBJ2-7,-,TGTGCCAGCAGTGAACCTCTGACAGGGACCTACGAGCAGTACTTC,CASSEPLTGTYEQYF
TRBV5-4,-,TRBJ1-2,-,TGTGCCAGCAGCCCCAACGGGTATGGCTACACCTTC,CASSPNGYGYTF
TRBV6-5,-,TRBJ2-2,-,TGTGCCAGCAGTTACTCCACATCCGGGGAGCTGTTTTTT,CASSYSTSGELFF
TRBV29-1,-,TRBJ1-1,-,TGCAGCGTTGGGACAGTAAGAAGACAGAACACTGAAGCTTTCTTT,CSVGTVRRQNTEAFF
TRBV6-5,TRBD1,TRBJ2-1,-,TGTGCCAGCAGTTACTCGCCAGGGGGATACAATGAGCAGTTCTTC,CASSYSPGGYNEQFF
TRBV7-6,-,TRBJ2-1,-,TGTGCCAGCAGCTTAGCGCATAGCCCGTACTACAATGAGCAGTTCTTC,CASSLAHSPYYNEQFF
TRBV9,-,TRBJ1-4,-,TGTGCCAGCAGCGTAGACCCCGATGCAACTAATGAAAAACTGTTTTTT,CASSVDPDATNEKLFF
TRBV14,-,TRBJ1-2,-,TGTGCCAGCAGCCAAGATCGGCAGGGGAACTATGGCTACACCTTC,CASSQDRQGNYGYTF
TRBV7-8,-,TRBJ1-1,-,TGTGCCAGCAGCTTACGGTGGGGAAACACTGAAGCTTTCTTT,CASSLRWGNTEAFF
TRBV29-1,-,TRBJ2-1,-,TGCAGCGTTGGGGGAGGGGACATCTCCTACAATGAGCAGTTCTTC,CSVGGGDISYNEQFF
TRBV10-3,TRBD2,TRBJ2-7,-,TGTGCCATCAGTGAGTCCGGGACTAGCGACTCCTACGAGCAGTACTTC,CAISESGTSDSYEQYF
TRBV11-3,TRBD1,TRBJ2-2,-,TGTGCCAGCAGCTTAGGGCACAGGGGAGGGGAGCTGTTTTTT,CASSLGHRGGELFF
TRBV7-9,-,TRBJ2-3,-,TGTGCCAGCAGCTTAGGGGAGGATCGAGATACGCAGTATTTT,CASSLGEDRDTQYF
TRBV7-3,TRBD1,TRBJ2-3,-,TGTGCCAGCAGCCCGTCCGTAGGGGGCCCCCGCCCTAGCACAGATACGCAGTATTTT,CASSPSVGGPRPSTDTQYF
TRBV29-1,-,TRBJ1-1,-,TGCAGCGTTGCCTCGGGAGCGAACACTGAAGCTTTCTTT,CSVASGANTEAFF
TRBV6-5,TRBD1,TRBJ2-1,-,TGTGCCAGCAGTTACACGGACAGGGGCTCCTACAATGAGCAGTTCTTC,CASSYTDRGSYNEQFF
TRBV10-3,-,TRBJ2-5,few,TGTGCCATCAGTCCGTCTCCCCGGGAGACCCAGTACTTC,CAISPSPRETQYF
TRBV5-1,TRBD1,TRBJ1-1,-,TGCGCCAGCAGCTTCCCCGGGACAGGGCCCACTGAAGCTTTCTTT,CASSFPGTGPTEAFF
TRBV19,TRBD2,TRBJ2-3,-,TGTGCCAGTAGTATGATGGCGGGGGGCCTCTCTAGCACAGATACGCAGTATTTT,CASSMMAGGLSSTDTQYF